The clone carrying this T cell receptor beta chain showed up just once. Some clones are missing from TCRdb's copy, which holds only in-frame ones; the method was immunoSEQ multiplex PCR. The sample contains approximately 100,000 clones, more than 70% of which appear only once. Per the germline V gene, CDR1 is KGHSH and CDR2 is LQKENI. The CDR3 extends over 15 amino acids. The V and J ends lost 1 base and 9 bases, in that order; junction bases with no gene match: 9. This sample was taken from a study of control samples from healthy donors and cancer patients. The chain is built from TRBV18 and TRBJ2-4; TRBD1 matches at 7 bases. This clonotype was obtained from a woman aged 40-49 years in good health. The specimen sequenced was blood. CDR3 sequence (DNA): TGTGCCAGCTCACCACAGGGGGCCGCCACTGGCATTCAGTACTTC. This codes for CASSPQGAATGIQYF.